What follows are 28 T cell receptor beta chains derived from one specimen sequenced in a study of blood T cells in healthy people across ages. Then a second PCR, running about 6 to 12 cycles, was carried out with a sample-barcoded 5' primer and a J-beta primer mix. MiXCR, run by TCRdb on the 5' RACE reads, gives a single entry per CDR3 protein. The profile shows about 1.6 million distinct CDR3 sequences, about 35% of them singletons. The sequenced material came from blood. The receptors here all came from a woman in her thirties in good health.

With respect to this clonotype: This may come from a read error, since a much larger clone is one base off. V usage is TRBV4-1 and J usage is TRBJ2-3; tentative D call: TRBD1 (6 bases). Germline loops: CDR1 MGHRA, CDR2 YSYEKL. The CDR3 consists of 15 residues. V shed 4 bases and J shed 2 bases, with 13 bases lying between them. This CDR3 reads CASSPQDRYTDTQYF. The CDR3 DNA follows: TGCGCCAGCAGCCCCCAGGACAGATACACAGATACGCAGTATTTT.

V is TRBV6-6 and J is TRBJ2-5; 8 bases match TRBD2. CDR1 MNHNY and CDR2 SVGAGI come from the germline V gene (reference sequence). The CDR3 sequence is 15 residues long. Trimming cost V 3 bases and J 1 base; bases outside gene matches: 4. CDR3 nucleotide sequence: TGTGCCAGCAGTTATGCCCGGGAGGGCCAAGAGACCCAGTACTTC. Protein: CASSYAREGQETQYF.

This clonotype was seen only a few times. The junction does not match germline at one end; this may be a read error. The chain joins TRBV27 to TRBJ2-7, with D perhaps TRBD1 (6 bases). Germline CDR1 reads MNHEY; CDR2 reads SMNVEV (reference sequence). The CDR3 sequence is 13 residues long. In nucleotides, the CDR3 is TGTGCCTGCAGTTTATTCAGGGGCTACGAGCAGTACTTC. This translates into CACSLFRGYEQYF.

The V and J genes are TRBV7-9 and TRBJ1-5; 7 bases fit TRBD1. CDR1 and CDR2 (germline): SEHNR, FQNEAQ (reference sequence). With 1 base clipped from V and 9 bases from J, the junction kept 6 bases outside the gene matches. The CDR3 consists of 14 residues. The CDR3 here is CASSLGQGIGPQHF. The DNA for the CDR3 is TGTGCCAGCAGCTTAGGACAGGGAATCGGGCCCCAGCATTTT.

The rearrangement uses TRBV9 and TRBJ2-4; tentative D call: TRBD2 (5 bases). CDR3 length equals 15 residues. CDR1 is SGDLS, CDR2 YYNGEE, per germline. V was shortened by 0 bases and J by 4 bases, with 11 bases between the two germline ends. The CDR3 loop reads CASSVESGRKNIQYF. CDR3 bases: TGTGCCAGCAGCGTAGAGAGCGGTAGGAAAAACATTCAGTACTTC.

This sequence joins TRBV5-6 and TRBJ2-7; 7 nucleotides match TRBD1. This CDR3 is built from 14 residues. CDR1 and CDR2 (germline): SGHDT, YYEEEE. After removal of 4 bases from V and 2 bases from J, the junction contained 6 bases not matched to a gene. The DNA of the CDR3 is TGTGCCAGCAGCAGGACAGGCATCCCCTACGAGCAGTACTTC. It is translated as CASSRTGIPYEQYF.

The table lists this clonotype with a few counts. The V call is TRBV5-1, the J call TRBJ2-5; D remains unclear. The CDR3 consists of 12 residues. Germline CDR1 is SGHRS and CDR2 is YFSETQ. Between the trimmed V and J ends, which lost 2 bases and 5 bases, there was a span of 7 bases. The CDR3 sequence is CASSFGVETQYF. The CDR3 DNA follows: TGCGCCAGCAGCTTTGGCGTGGAGACCCAGTACTTC.

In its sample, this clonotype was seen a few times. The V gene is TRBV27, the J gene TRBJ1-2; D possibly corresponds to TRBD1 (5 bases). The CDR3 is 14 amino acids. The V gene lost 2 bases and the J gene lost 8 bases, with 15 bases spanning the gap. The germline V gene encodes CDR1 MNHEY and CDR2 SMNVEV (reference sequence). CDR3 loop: CASSLLGPGDGYTF. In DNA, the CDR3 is TGTGCCAGCAGTTTACTCGGGCCTGGGGACGGCTACACCTTC.

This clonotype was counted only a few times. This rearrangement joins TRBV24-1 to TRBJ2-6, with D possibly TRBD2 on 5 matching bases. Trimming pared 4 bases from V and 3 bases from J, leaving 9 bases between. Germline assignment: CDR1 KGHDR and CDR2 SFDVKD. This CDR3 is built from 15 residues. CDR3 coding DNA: TGTGCCACCAGTGACCCGGGGAATGGGGCCAACGTCCTGACTTTC. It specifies CATSDPGNGANVLTF.

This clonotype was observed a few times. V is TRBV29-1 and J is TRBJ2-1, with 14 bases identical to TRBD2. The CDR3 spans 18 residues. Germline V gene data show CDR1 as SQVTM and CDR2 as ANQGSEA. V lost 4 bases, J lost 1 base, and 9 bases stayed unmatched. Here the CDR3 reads CSVAGTSGSLRSYNEQFF. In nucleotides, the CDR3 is TGCAGCGTTGCCGGGACTAGCGGGAGTTTAAGGTCCTACAATGAGCAGTTCTTC.

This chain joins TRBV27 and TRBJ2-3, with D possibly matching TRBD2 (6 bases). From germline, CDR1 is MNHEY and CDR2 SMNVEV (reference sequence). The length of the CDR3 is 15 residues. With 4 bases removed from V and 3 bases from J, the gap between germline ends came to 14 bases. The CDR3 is CASSWGISGTDTQYF. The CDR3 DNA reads TGTGCCAGCAGTTGGGGGATTAGCGGTACAGATACGCAGTATTTT.

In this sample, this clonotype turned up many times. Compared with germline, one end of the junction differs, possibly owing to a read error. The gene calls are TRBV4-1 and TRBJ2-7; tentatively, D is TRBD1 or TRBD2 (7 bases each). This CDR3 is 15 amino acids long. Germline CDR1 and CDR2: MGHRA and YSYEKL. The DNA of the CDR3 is TGTGCCAGCAGCCAGGGGGGGGACAGCTCCTACGAGCAGTACTTC. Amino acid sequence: CASSQGGDSSYEQYF.

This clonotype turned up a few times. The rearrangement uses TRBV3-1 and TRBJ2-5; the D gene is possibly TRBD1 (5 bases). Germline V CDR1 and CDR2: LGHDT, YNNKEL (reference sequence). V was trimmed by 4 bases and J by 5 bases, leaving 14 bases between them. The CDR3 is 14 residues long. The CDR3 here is CASSRRQWGETQYF. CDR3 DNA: TGTGCCAGCAGCCGCCGACAGTGGGGCGAGACCCAGTACTTC.

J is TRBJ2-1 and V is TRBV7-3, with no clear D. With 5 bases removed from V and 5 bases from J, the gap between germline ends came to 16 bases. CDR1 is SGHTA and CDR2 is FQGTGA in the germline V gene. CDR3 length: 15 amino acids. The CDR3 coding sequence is TGTGCCAGCAGCCGCGGACCCGACCCAAACAATGAGCAGTTCTTC. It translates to CASSRGPDPNNEQFF.

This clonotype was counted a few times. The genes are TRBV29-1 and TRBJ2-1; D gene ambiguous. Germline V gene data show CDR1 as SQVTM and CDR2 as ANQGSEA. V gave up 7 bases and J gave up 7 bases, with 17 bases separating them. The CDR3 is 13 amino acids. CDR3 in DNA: TGCAGCGCCCAGTGTCGTATTTCTAATGAGCAGTTCTTC. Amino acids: CSAQCRISNEQFF.

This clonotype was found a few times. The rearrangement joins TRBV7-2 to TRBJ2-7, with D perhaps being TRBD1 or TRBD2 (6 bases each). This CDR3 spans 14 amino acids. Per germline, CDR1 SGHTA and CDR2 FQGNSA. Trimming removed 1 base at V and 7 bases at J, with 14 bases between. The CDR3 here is CASSLGGAAREQYF. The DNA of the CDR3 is TGTGCCAGCAGCTTAGGGGGGGCGGCGCGGGAGCAGTACTTC.

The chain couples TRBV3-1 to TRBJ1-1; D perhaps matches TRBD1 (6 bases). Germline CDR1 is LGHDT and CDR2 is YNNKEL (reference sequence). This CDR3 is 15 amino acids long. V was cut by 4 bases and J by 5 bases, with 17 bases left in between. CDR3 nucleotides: TGTGCCAGCAGCCGGGACCTCAGGGGTCAAACTGAAGCTTTCTTT. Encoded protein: CASSRDLRGQTEAFF.

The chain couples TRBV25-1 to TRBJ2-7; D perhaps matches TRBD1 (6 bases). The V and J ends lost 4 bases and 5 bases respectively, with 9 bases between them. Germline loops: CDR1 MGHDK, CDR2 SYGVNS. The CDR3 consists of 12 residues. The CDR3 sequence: CASSVTGHEQYF. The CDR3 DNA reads TGTGCCAGCAGTGTAACAGGGCACGAGCAGTACTTC.

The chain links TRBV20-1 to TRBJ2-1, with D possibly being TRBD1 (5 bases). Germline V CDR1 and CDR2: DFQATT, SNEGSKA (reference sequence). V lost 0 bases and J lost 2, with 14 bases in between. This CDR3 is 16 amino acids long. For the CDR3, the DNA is TGCAGTGCTAGAGACCAGGGCTTGAGGACCTACAATGAGCAGTTCTTC. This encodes CSARDQGLRTYNEQFF.

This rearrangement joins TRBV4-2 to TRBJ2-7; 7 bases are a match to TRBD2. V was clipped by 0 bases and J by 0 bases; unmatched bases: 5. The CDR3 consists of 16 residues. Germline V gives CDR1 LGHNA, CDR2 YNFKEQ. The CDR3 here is CASSQESGASSYEQYF. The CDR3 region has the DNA TGTGCCAGCAGCCAAGAAAGCGGGGCTAGCTCCTACGAGCAGTACTTC.

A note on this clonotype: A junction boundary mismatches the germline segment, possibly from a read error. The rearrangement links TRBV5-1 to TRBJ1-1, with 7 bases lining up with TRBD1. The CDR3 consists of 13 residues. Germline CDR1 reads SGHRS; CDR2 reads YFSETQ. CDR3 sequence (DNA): TGTGCCAGCAGGGACAGCCTGAACACTGAAGCTTTCTTT. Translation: CASRDSLNTEAFF.

CDR3 sequence (DNA): TGTGCCAGCAGCCAAGATTCCTCCCCGGGCGGTCTGGGGCAGTACTTC. This codes for CASSQDSSPGGLGQYF. The chain has TRBV14 and TRBJ2-5; D not certain. The V end lost 0 bases, the J end lost 11 bases, and 22 bases lay between the germline ends. Germline CDR1 SGHDN, CDR2 FVKESK. The CDR3 is made up of 16 amino acids.

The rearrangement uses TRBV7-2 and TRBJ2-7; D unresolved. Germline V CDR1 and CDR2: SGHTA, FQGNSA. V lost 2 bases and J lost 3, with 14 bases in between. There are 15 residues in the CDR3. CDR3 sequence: CASSLYLGSYYEQYF. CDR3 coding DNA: TGTGCCAGCAGCTTATATTTGGGCAGTTACTACGAGCAGTACTTC.

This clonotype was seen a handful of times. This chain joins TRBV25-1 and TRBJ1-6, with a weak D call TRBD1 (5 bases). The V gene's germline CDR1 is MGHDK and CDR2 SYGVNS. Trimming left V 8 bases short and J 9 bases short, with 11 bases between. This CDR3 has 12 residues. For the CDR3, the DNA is TGTGCCAGCGGGCAGGGAAGTTCACCCCTCCACTTT. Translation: CASGQGSSPLHF.

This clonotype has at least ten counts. This CDR3 is CATEYRTRGSSYNEQFF. The CDR3 region has the DNA TGTGCCACCGAGTACCGTACCAGGGGGAGCTCCTACAATGAGCAGTTCTTC. The rearrangement uses TRBV6-2 or TRBV6-3 and TRBJ2-1; the match to TRBD1 covers 7 bases. V was clipped by 10 bases and J by 0 bases; unmatched bases: 15. CDR1 and CDR2 from the germline V gene are MNHEY and SVGEGT. The CDR3 runs 17 residues.

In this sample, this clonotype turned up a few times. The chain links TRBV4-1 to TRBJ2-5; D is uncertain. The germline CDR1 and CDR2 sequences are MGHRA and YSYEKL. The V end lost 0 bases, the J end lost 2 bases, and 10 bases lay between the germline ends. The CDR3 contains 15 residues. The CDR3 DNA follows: TGCGCCAGCAGCCAAGAGAGACATGCACAAGAGACCCAGTACTTC. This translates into CASSQERHAQETQYF.

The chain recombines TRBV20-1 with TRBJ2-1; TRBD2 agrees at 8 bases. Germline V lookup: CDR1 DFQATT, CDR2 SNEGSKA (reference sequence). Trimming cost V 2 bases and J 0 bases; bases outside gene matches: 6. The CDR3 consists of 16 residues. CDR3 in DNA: TGCAGTGCTAGAAGTGCTAGCGGGCGCTCCTACAATGAGCAGTTCTTC. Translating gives CSARSASGRSYNEQFF.

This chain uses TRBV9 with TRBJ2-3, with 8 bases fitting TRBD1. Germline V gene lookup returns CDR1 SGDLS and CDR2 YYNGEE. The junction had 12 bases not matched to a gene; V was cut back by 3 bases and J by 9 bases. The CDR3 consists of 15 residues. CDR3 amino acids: CASSAGQALGQTQYF. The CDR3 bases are TGTGCCAGCAGCGCGGGACAGGCTTTAGGTCAGACGCAGTATTTT. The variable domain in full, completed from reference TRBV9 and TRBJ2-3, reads DSGVTQTPKHLITATGQRVTLRCSPRSGDLSVYWYQQSLDQGLQFLIQYYNGEERAKGNILERFSAQQFPDLHSELNLSSLELGDSALYFCASSAGQALGQTQYFGPGTRLTVL.